This is a list of T cell receptor beta chains from one sample in a study of blood T cells in healthy people across ages. From the 5' RACE reads, TCRdb called clonotypes with MiXCR, one entry per CDR3 protein. The sample has approximately 800,000 distinct CDR3 sequences; 56% are singletons. The material sequenced was blood. The source of these receptors is a man aged 35 to 55 in good health. Both conserved end residues are part of each CDR3. The D gene is left open where the match is weak. Clone size is given for some rows only: seen once, a few or many times, or a class if the clone is expanded.

. | TRBJ2-4 | . | TRBV6-2/TRBV6-3 | CASTTGLIIAKSIQYF | TGCGCCAGCACCACCGGGTTGATAATAGCCAAAAGCATTCAGTACTTC
TRBD2 | TRBJ2-3 | . | TRBV9 | CASSVGLAGYTTTDTQYF | TGTGCCAGCAGCGTCGGCCTAGCGGGATACACAACAACAGATACGCAGTATTTT
. | TRBJ1-5 | . | TRBV24-1 | CATSAIGNNQPQHF | TGTGCCACCAGTGCCATCGGAAACAATCAGCCCCAGCATTTT
TRBD1 | TRBJ2-7 | . | TRBV12-5 | CASGLLNRGRYEQYF | TGTGCTAGTGGTTTGCTAAACAGGGGGAGGTACGAGCAGTACTTC
. | TRBJ1-2 | few | TRBV10-3 | CASALEANYGYTF | TGTGCCAGTGCCTTGGAGGCTAACTATGGCTACACCTTC
. | TRBJ2-7 | . | TRBV29-1 | CSADHRENSPYEQYF | TGCAGCGCTGATCACCGGGAGAACTCTCCCTACGAGCAGTACTTC
TRBD1 | TRBJ1-2 | . | TRBV29-1 | CSAAGTVDGYTF | TGCAGCGCAGCCGGGACAGTGGATGGCTACACCTTC
TRBD2 | TRBJ2-5 | . | TRBV24-1 | CATSEPLAGRNEQYF | TGTGCCACCAGTGAACCACTAGCGGGGAGGAATGAGCAGTACTTC
TRBD1 | TRBJ2-5 | . | TRBV7-6 | CASSLGDRDDETQYF | TGTGCCAGCAGCCTGGGGGACAGGGACGACGAGACCCAGTACTTC
TRBD1 | TRBJ2-7 | few | TRBV6-1 | CASKVDRAPYEQYF | TGTGCCAGCAAAGTGGACAGGGCACCCTACGAGCAGTACTTC
. | TRBJ2-7 | few | TRBV5-6 | CASSLLERSEQYF | TGTGCCAGCAGCTTGCTGGAGAGGTCCGAGCAGTACTTC
TRBD1 | TRBJ1-6 | few | TRBV12-3/TRBV12-4 | CASSILGQGNSPLHF | TGTGCCAGCAGTATTCTGGGACAGGGAAATTCACCCCTCCACTTT
TRBD1 | TRBJ1-2 | few | TRBV12-3/TRBV12-4 | CASNLHRGNGYTF | TGTGCCAGCAACCTTCACAGGGGGAATGGCTACACCTTC
. | TRBJ1-1 | . | TRBV20-1 | CSAESGRAPTEAFF | TGCAGTGCCGAATCCGGACGGGCCCCCACTGAAGCTTTCTTT
TRBD1 | TRBJ2-3 | . | TRBV20-1 | CSARTGGPDTQYF | TGCAGTGCTAGGACAGGGGGCCCAGATACGCAGTATTTT
TRBD1 | TRBJ2-7 | . | TRBV24-1 | CATSDRTGALDEQYF | TGTGCCACCAGTGATCGGACAGGGGCGCTTGACGAGCAGTACTTC
. | TRBJ2-6 | . | TRBV14 | CASSQLGANVLTF | TGTGCCAGCAGCCAACTTGGGGCCAACGTCCTGACTTTC
. | TRBJ2-5 | once | TRBV14 | CASSRRGLLTQYF | TGTGCCAGCAGCCGGAGGGGTTTGTTGACCCAGTACTTC
TRBD2 | TRBJ2-7 | . | TRBV12-3/TRBV12-4 | CASSLGSGDISYEQYF | TGTGCCAGCAGTTTAGGTAGCGGGGATATATCCTACGAGCAGTACTTC
. | TRBJ2-5 | . | TRBV4-3 | CASSQGGSPQETQYF | TGCGCCAGCAGCCAAGGGGGCAGCCCCCAAGAGACCCAGTACTTC
. | TRBJ2-1 | . | TRBV20-1 | CSARYRTVSYNEQFF | TGCAGTGCTAGGTACCGGACGGTCTCCTACAATGAGCAGTTCTTC
. | TRBJ2-7 | . | TRBV2 | CASIVAYEQYF | TGTGCCAGCATTGTTGCGTACGAGCAGTACTTC